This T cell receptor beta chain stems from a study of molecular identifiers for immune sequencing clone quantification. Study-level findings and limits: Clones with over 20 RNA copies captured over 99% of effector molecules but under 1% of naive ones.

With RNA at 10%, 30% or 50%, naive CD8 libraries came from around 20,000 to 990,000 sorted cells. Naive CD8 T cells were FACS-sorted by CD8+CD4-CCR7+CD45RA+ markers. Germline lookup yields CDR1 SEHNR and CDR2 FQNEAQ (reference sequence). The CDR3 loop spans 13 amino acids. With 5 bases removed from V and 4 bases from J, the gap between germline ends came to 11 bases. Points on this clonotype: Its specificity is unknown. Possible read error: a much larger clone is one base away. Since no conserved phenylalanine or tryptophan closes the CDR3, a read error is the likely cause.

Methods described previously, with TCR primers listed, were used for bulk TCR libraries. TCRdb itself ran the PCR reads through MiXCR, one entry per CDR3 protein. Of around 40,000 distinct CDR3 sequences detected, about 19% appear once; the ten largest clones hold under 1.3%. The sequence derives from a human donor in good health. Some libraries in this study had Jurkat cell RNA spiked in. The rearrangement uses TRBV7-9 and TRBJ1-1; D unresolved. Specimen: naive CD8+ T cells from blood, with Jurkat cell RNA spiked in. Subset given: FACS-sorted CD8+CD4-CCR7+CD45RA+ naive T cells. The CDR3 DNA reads TGTGCCAGCAGCCCACCGACCCCCACTGAAGCTTTCCTT. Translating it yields CASSPPTPTEAFL.